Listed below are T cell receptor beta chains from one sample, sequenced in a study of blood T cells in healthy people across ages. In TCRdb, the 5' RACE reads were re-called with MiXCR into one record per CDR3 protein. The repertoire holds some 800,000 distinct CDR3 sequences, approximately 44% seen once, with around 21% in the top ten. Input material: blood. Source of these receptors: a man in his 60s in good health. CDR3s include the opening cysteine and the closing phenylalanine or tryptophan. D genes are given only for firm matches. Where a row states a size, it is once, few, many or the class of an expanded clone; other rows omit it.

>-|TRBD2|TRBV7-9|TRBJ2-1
CASSLGGLEGEQFF
TGTGCCAGCAGCTTAGGGGGACTAGAGGGTGAGCAGTTCTTC
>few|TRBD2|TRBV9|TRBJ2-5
CASSVTSGGTLETQYF
TGTGCCAGCAGCGTCACTAGCGGGGGAACCCTGGAGACCCAGTACTTC
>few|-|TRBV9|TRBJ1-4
CASSVGTEEKLFF
TGTGCCAGCAGCGTAGGGACAGAAGAAAAACTGTTTTTT
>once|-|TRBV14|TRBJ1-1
CASSQDQTARGAFF
TGTGCCAGCAGCCAAGATCAAACGGCGCGGGGAGCTTTCTTT
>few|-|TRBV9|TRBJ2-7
CASSAGPTLEQYF
TGTGCCAGCAGCGCAGGACCGACTCTCGAGCAGTACTTC
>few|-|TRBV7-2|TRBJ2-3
CASSLITMLDTQYF
TGTGCCAGCAGCTTAATTACGATGCTAGATACGCAGTATTTT
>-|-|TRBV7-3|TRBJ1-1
CASSFSGYTEAFF
TGTGCCAGCAGCTTTTCCGGTTACACTGAAGCTTTCTTT
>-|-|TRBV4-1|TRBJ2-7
CASSQDRSGTYEQYF
TGCGCCAGCAGCCAAGATCGCAGCGGTACCTACGAGCAGTACTTC
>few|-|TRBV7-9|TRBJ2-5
CASSGEGTQYF
TGTGCCAGCAGCGGAGAGGGGACCCAGTACTTC
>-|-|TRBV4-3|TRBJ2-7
CASSQDLSQALYNEQYF
TGCGCCAGCAGCCAAGATCTAAGTCAGGCCCTCTACAATGAGCAGTACTTC
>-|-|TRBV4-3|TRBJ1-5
CASSQEAGGYSNQPQHF
TGCGCCAGCAGCCAAGAGGCAGGAGGGTATAGCAATCAGCCCCAGCATTTT
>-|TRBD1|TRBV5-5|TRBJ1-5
CASSSRTGFQPQHF
TGTGCCAGCAGCTCGCGGACAGGGTTTCAGCCCCAGCATTTT
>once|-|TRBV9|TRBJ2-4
CASSVVMSNSYNEQYF
TGTGCCAGCAGCGTAGTTATGTCGAACTCCTACAATGAGCAGTACTTC
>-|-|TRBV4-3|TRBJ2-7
CASSQDIPGSYEQYF
TGCGCCAGCAGCCAAGATATCCCAGGGTCCTACGAGCAGTACTTC
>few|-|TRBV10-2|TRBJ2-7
CASSPGTLPYEQYF
TGCGCCAGCAGCCCCGGGACTCTCCCCTACGAGCAGTACTTC
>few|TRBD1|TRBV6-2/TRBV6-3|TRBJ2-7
CATRRGTGSSEQYF
TGTGCCACCCGACGGGGGACAGGGAGTAGCGAGCAGTACTTC
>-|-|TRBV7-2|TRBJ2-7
CASSVLGEQYF
TGTGCCAGCAGCGTTCTGGGCGAGCAGTACTTC
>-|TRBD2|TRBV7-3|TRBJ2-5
CASSSFGGGGQETQYF
TGTGCCAGCAGCTCATTCGGCGGGGGAGGCCAAGAGACCCAGTACTTC
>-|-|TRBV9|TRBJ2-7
CASSAGHTNSYEQYF
TGTGCCAGCAGCGCGGGACATACGAACTCCTACGAGCAGTACTTC
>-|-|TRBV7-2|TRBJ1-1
CASSLQLGTNYEAFF
TGTGCCAGCAGCTTACAGCTCGGGACAAATTATGAAGCTTTCTTT
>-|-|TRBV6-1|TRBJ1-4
CASSDPFANEKLFF
TGTGCCAGCAGCGACCCCTTCGCTAATGAAAAACTGTTTTTT
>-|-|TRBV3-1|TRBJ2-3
CASSQEGRAQYF
TGTGCCAGCAGCCAAGAGGGGCGGGCGCAGTATTTT
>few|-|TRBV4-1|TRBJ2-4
CASSPIRGDIQYF
TGCGCCAGCAGCCCCATAAGGGGGGACATTCAGTACTTC
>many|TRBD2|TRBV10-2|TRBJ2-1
CASSDTLPGGEQFF
TGCGCCAGCAGTGATACCCTGCCGGGGGGTGAGCAGTTCTTC
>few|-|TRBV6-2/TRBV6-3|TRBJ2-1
CASSRPGNEQFF
TGTGCCAGCAGTCGACCAGGGAATGAGCAGTTCTTC
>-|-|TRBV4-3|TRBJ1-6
CASSQEFDRSYNSPLHF
TGCGCCAGCAGCCAAGAATTCGACAGGTCCTATAATTCACCCCTCCACTTT
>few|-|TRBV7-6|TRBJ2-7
CASSSAITGWSEQYF
TGTGCCAGCAGCTCGGCGATTACAGGATGGAGCGAGCAGTACTTC
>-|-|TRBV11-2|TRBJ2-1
CASSLDLLGVLFF
TGTGCCAGCAGCTTAGATCTACTCGGTGTCTTGTTCTTC
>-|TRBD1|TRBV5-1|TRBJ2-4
CASSLATGQGAREQYF
TGCGCCAGCAGCTTGGCGACCGGACAGGGGGCGAGGGAGCAGTACTTC
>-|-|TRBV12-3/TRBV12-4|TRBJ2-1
CASNHASSSNEQFF
TGTGCCAGCAATCACGCTAGCAGTAGTAATGAGCAGTTCTTC
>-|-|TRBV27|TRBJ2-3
CASSPPEGGITDTQYF
TGTGCCAGCAGTCCCCCCGAGGGGGGCATCACAGATACGCAGTATTTT
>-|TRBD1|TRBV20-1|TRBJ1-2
CSARPDLGGNGYTF
TGCAGTGCTAGGCCCGACTTAGGGGGCAACGGCTACACCTTC
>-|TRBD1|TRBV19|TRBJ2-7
CASSHPGQGHDEQYF
TGTGCCAGTAGTCACCCGGGACAGGGGCACGACGAGCAGTACTTC
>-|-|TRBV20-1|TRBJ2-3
CSASAQKDTQYF
TGCAGTGCTAGTGCCCAAAAAGATACGCAGTATTTT
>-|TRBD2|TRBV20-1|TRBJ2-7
CSARDLRGGTYEQYF
TGCAGTGCTAGAGATTTAAGGGGAGGGACCTACGAGCAGTACTTC
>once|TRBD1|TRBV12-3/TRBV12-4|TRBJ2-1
CACSLGQGAYNEQFF
TGTGCCTGCAGTTTGGGACAGGGAGCCTACAATGAGCAGTTCTTC
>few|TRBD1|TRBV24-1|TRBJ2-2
CATRTGAGELFF
TGTGCCACCAGGACAGGGGCCGGGGAGCTGTTTTTT
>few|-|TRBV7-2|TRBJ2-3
CASSLIIAADTQYF
TGTGCCAGCAGCCTCATTATAGCGGCAGATACGCAGTATTTT
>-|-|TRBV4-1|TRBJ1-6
CASSQGQAYNSPLHF
TGCGCCAGCAGCCAAGGGCAGGCTTATAATTCACCCCTCCACTTT
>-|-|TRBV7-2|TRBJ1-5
CASSLGSTEPNQPQHF
TGTGCCAGCAGCTTGGGGTCGACCGAGCCCAATCAGCCCCAGCATTTT
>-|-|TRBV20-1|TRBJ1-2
CSARAPSSLPKGYTF
TGCAGTGCTAGAGCCCCCTCGAGCTTACCGAAGGGCTACACCTTC
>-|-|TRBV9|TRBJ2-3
CASSENDADTQYF
TGTGCCAGCAGCGAGAACGATGCAGATACGCAGTATTTT
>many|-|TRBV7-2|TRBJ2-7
CASSLSASYEQYF
TGTGCCAGCAGCTTATCGGCCAGCTACGAGCAGTACTTC
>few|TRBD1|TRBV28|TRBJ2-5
CASSLGQGRAETQYF
TGTGCCAGCAGTCTCGGACAGGGTAGGGCAGAGACCCAGTACTTC
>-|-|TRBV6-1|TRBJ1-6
CASRDSNSPIHF
TGTGCCAGCAGGGACAGTAATTCACCCATCCACTTT
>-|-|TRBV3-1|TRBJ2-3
CASSHRTFSTDTQYF
TGTGCCAGCAGCCATAGGACGTTTAGCACAGATACGCAGTATTTT
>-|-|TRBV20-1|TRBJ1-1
CSARDGWGTEAFF
TGCAGTGCTAGGGACGGGTGGGGCACTGAAGCTTTCTTT
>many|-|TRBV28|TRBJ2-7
CASSPLFWAYEQYF
TGTGCCAGCAGTCCCCTCTTTTGGGCCTACGAGCAGTACTTC
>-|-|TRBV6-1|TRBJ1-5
CASSNNRNQPQHF
TGTGCCAGCAGTAACAACAGGAATCAGCCCCAGCATTTT
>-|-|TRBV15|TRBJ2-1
CATSNRNEQFF
TGTGCCACCAGCAACCGCAATGAGCAGTTCTTC
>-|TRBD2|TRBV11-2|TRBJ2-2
CASSYPPGGNTGELFF
TGTGCCAGCAGCTACCCACCGGGGGGTAATACCGGGGAGCTGTTTTTT
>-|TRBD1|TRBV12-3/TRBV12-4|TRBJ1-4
CASSFSGGEGEKLFF
TGTGCCAGCAGTTTTTCAGGGGGCGAGGGTGAAAAACTGTTTTTT
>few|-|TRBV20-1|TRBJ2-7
CSAMSISYEQYF
TGCAGTGCTATGTCGATCTCCTACGAGCAGTACTTC